These T cell receptor beta chains were read from a single sample in a study of blood T cells in healthy people across ages. Using its own MiXCR run on the 5' RACE reads, TCRdb lists one record per CDR3 protein. The sample contains roughly 1.5 million distinct CDR3 sequences, approximately 43% of which appear only once. Source material: blood. These receptors all come from a woman aged 18-29 years in good health. Both conserved end residues are part of each CDR3. The D gene is left open where the match is weak. Clone size is given for some rows only: seen once, a few or many times, or a class if the clone is expanded.

NA,TRBJ1-2,NA,TRBV6-6,CASSSPTAEFIYGYTF,TGTGCCAGCAGTAGTCCGACGGCGGAGTTCATTTATGGCTACACCTTC
NA,TRBJ1-2,NA,TRBV7-2,CASSSRSVISYGYTF,TGTGCCAGCAGCTCCAGAAGTGTGATTAGCTATGGCTACACCTTC
TRBD1,TRBJ2-5,few,TRBV7-2,CASSSEGTGYETQYF,TGTGCCAGCAGCTCAGAGGGGACAGGGTACGAGACCCAGTACTTC
NA,TRBJ1-2,NA,TRBV4-3,CASSQDAGADGYTF,TGCGCCAGCAGCCAAGATGCCGGAGCGGATGGCTACACCTTC
NA,TRBJ2-5,once,TRBV6-2/TRBV6-3,CASRADPARETQYF,TGTGCCAGCAGAGCCGACCCCGCACGGGAGACCCAGTACTTC
TRBD1,TRBJ1-5,few,TRBV20-1,CSVGTGQSLREPQHF,TGCAGTGTGGGTACGGGACAGTCACTTAGGGAGCCCCAGCATTTT
NA,TRBJ1-1,NA,TRBV12-3/TRBV12-4,CASRSLGSNTEAFF,TGTGCCAGCAGATCCCTTGGGTCTAACACTGAAGCTTTCTTT
NA,TRBJ2-3,NA,TRBV7-6,CASSLVGARPTFTDTQYF,TGTGCCAGCAGCTTAGTTGGAGCCCGCCCGACCTTCACAGATACGCAGTATTTT
NA,TRBJ1-2,once,TRBV15,CATSRDGGRRSDGYTF,TGTGCCACCAGTAGAGATGGGGGCAGAAGATCGGATGGCTACACCTTC
NA,TRBJ2-3,NA,TRBV5-1,CASSLYLGGDTQYF,TGCGCCAGCAGCTTGTACCTCGGGGGAGATACGCAGTATTTT
TRBD2,TRBJ2-1,NA,TRBV4-3,CASSQDVWSGSTNEQFF,TGCGCCAGCAGCCAAGATGTTTGGAGCGGGAGTACCAATGAGCAGTTCTTC
NA,TRBJ2-1,NA,TRBV24-1,CATSDSPGNEQFF,TGTGCCACCAGTGATTCCCCCGGCAATGAGCAGTTCTTC
NA,TRBJ1-2,NA,TRBV9,CASSVTGQNYGYTF,TGTGCCAGCAGCGTAACAGGACAGAACTATGGCTACACCTTC
TRBD2,TRBJ2-1,once,TRBV5-1,CASTLGTSGRREQFF,TGCGCCAGCACCCTCGGGACTAGTGGGAGACGGGAGCAGTTCTTC
NA,TRBJ2-7,NA,TRBV4-3,CASSQDSTEPSYEQYF,TGCGCCAGCAGCCAAGATAGCACGGAACCTTCCTACGAGCAGTACTTC
NA,TRBJ2-1,NA,TRBV27,CASQGLPGYNEQFF,TGTGCCAGCCAGGGTCTCCCGGGCTACAATGAGCAGTTCTTC
TRBD2,TRBJ2-1,few,TRBV6-5,CASRYDGTSFYEQFF,TGTGCCAGCAGATACGACGGGACTAGCTTCTATGAGCAGTTCTTC
NA,TRBJ2-1,NA,TRBV13,CASLSSSGNEQFF,TGTGCCAGCTTAAGCAGCTCTGGTAATGAGCAGTTCTTC
NA,TRBJ1-6,NA,TRBV9,CASSVEGAPNSPLHF,TGTGCCAGCAGCGTTGAAGGGGCGCCCAATTCACCCCTCCACTTT
NA,TRBJ2-7,NA,TRBV20-1,CSAREPGRRVYEQYF,TGCAGTGCTAGAGAACCGGGGCGCCGCGTCTACGAGCAGTACTTC
TRBD1,TRBJ1-2,few,TRBV7-9,CASSLARTGTPRVLNGYTF,TGTGCCAGCAGCTTAGCGCGGACAGGGACTCCACGTGTCCTAAATGGCTACACCTTC
TRBD1,TRBJ2-1,NA,TRBV14,CASSLLRTGVYNEQFF,TGTGCCAGCAGCCTTCTTAGGACAGGGGTCTACAATGAGCAGTTCTTC
TRBD1,TRBJ2-7,many,TRBV20-1,CSASWTGAFYEQYF,TGCAGTGCTAGCTGGACAGGAGCTTTCTACGAGCAGTACTTC
TRBD2,TRBJ2-3,few,TRBV11-2,CASSPGTSGRWNTQYF,TGTGCCAGCAGCCCCGGGACTAGCGGGAGATGGAATACGCAGTATTTT
TRBD1,TRBJ1-4,few,TRBV12-3/TRBV12-4,CASSLATGGKTNEKLFF,TGTGCCAGCAGTTTAGCGACAGGGGGTAAAACTAATGAAAAACTGTTTTTT
NA,TRBJ1-2,few,TRBV2,CASSDFRDNAYGYTF,TGTGCCAGCAGTGACTTCCGCGACAACGCCTATGGCTACACCTTC
NA,TRBJ2-3,NA,TRBV7-9,CASSWGVWGESTDTQYF,TGTGCCAGCAGCTGGGGTGTCTGGGGGGAGAGCACAGATACGCAGTATTTT
TRBD1,TRBJ2-3,few,TRBV20-1,CSALRGQGKDTQYF,TGCAGTGCTCTTCGGGGACAGGGAAAAGATACGCAGTATTTT
NA,TRBJ1-6,NA,TRBV28,CASSFRGDNSPLHF,TGTGCCAGCAGTTTCCGGGGAGATAATTCACCCCTCCACTTT
NA,TRBJ1-6,NA,TRBV27,CASAPMTNNSPLHF,TGTGCCAGCGCCCCCATGACGAATAATTCACCCCTCCACTTT
NA,TRBJ1-2,few,TRBV20-1,CSARWETYGYTF,TGCAGTGCTAGGTGGGAGACCTATGGCTACACCTTC
TRBD1,TRBJ2-7,NA,TRBV27,CASIYRGNEQYF,TGTGCCAGCATCTACAGGGGCAATGAGCAGTACTTC
TRBD2,TRBJ2-3,NA,TRBV7-2,CASSPPSGGAISDTQYF,TGTGCCAGCAGCCCGCCTAGCGGGGGGGCCATCTCAGATACGCAGTATTTT
TRBD2,TRBJ2-4,NA,TRBV20-1,CSARDRWGGGLDIQYF,TGCAGTGCTAGAGATAGGTGGGGGGGTGGGTTGGACATTCAGTACTTC
NA,TRBJ2-7,NA,TRBV6-2/TRBV6-3,CATTGVGQYEQYF,TGTGCCACGACGGGAGTAGGCCAATATGAGCAGTACTTC
NA,TRBJ2-7,NA,TRBV7-9,CASRAGQYHYEQYF,TGTGCCAGCAGGGCGGGACAGTACCACTACGAGCAGTACTTC
TRBD2,TRBJ2-3,few,TRBV5-1,CASSTGTSGRTDTQYF,TGCGCCAGTTCCACAGGGACTAGCGGGCGCACAGATACGCAGTATTTT
NA,TRBJ1-1,NA,TRBV3-1,CASSQAGAGNTEAFF,TGTGCCAGCAGCCAAGCGGGTGCGGGGAACACTGAAGCTTTCTTT
NA,TRBJ2-1,many,TRBV7-9,CASSSGFSYNEQFF,TGTGCCAGCAGCAGCGGGTTCTCCTACAATGAGCAGTTCTTC
NA,TRBJ2-5,few,TRBV5-1,CASSVWDLQETQYF,TGCGCCAGCAGTGTTTGGGACCTCCAAGAGACCCAGTACTTC
TRBD1,TRBJ2-1,NA,TRBV4-1,CASSQHRGDSYNEQFF,TGCGCCAGCAGCCAACACAGGGGGGATTCCTACAATGAGCAGTTCTTC
TRBD1,TRBJ2-3,few,TRBV20-1,CSASRDRGPGTQYF,TGCAGTGCTAGTCGGGACAGGGGACCTGGTACGCAGTATTTT
TRBD2,TRBJ2-1,once,TRBV27,CASSLWLADNEQFF,TGTGCCAGCAGTTTATGGCTAGCGGACAATGAGCAGTTCTTC
NA,TRBJ2-6,few,TRBV24-1,CATSDHDSSGANVLTF,TGTGCCACCAGTGACCATGACAGCTCTGGGGCCAACGTCCTGACTTTC
NA,TRBJ2-4,many,TRBV7-2,CASRSGPGSAKNIQYF,TGTGCCAGCAGGTCCGGGCCGGGGTCCGCCAAAAACATTCAGTACTTC
NA,TRBJ2-3,many,TRBV10-3,CAITLGSTDTQYF,TGTGCCATCACCCTAGGGAGCACAGATACGCAGTATTTT
NA,TRBJ1-2,NA,TRBV4-3,CASSQDWGAHYGYTF,TGCGCCAGCAGCCAAGATTGGGGGGCCCACTATGGCTACACCTTC
NA,TRBJ1-1,NA,TRBV29-1,CSVEGVGTNTEAFF,TGCAGCGTTGAAGGCGTGGGGACGAACACTGAAGCTTTCTTT
NA,TRBJ2-3,few,TRBV7-9,CASSLEGPVYSTDTQYF,TGTGCCAGCAGCTTAGAGGGACCCGTTTATAGCACAGATACGCAGTATTTT
TRBD1,TRBJ1-2,NA,TRBV9,CASSPLTGSNGYTF,TGTGCCAGCAGCCCCCTGACAGGGTCTAATGGCTACACCTTC
NA,TRBJ1-2,NA,TRBV2,CAGSGVGYTF,TGTGCCGGCAGTGGGGTCGGCTACACCTTC
TRBD2,TRBJ2-3,NA,TRBV2,CASRPSGRGADTQYF,TGTGCCAGCAGGCCTAGCGGGAGGGGTGCAGATACGCAGTATTTT
NA,TRBJ2-7,NA,TRBV29-1,CSVAGYNEQYF,TGCAGCGTTGCGGGGTACAATGAGCAGTACTTC
NA,TRBJ1-3,NA,TRBV7-2,CASSPQGQISGTTIYF,TGTGCCAGCAGCCCGCAAGGACAGATCTCTGGAACCACCATATATTTT
TRBD2,TRBJ2-7,few,TRBV7-2,CASTPPSGSYEQYF,TGTGCCAGCACCCCACCTAGCGGGAGCTACGAGCAGTACTTC
NA,TRBJ1-5,NA,TRBV7-4,CASSLVPVDSCNQPQHF,TGTGCCAGCAGCTTAGTCCCTGTGGACAGTTGCAATCAGCCCCAGCATTTT